The 21 T cell receptor beta chains below all came from one sample that was sequenced in a study of blood T cells in healthy people across ages. A second roughly 6 to 12 cycle PCR used barcoded and J-beta primers. From the 5' RACE reads, TCRdb called clonotypes with MiXCR, one entry per CDR3 protein. The data hold some 1.5 million distinct CDR3 sequences, with 28% observed a single time. Sequences were obtained from blood. These TCRs come from a woman aged 30 to 39 in good health.

The J gene is TRBJ2-1, the V gene TRBV7-2; 8 bases match TRBD2. V was pared by 1 base and J by 9 bases, with 11 bases of the junction left unmatched. This CDR3 spans 16 amino acids. The germline V gene has CDR1 SGHTA and CDR2 FQGNSA. This chain's CDR3 is CASSLVMAGGPSEQFF. CDR3 nucleotide sequence: TGTGCCAGCAGCTTAGTCATGGCGGGAGGACCCAGTGAGCAGTTCTTC.

The gene calls are TRBV28 and TRBJ2-5; a possible D gene is TRBD2 (6 bases). The germline V and J ends were trimmed by 3 bases and 2 bases, with 16 bases remaining between them. The germline V gene encodes CDR1 MDHEN and CDR2 SYDVKM. The CDR3 consists of 16 residues. The CDR3 protein is CASSFMTGLPQETQYF. CDR3 DNA: TGTGCCAGCAGTTTCATGACGGGACTCCCACAAGAGACCCAGTACTTC.

This clonotype was detected many times. The chain joins TRBV6-4 to TRBJ2-6; 9 bases map to TRBD2. This CDR3 has 16 residues. Trimming cost V 5 bases and J 0 bases; bases outside gene matches: 2. The germline gives CDR1 MRHNA, CDR2 SNTAGT. The DNA for the CDR3 is TGTGCCAGCAGTAGCGGGGGGAACTCTGGGGCCAACGTCCTGACTTTC. Translation gives CASSSGGNSGANVLTF.

There are a few counts of this clonotype. The chain links TRBV5-1 to TRBJ2-4, with 15 positions matching TRBD2. The length of the CDR3 is 17 residues. Germline trimming cut 5 bases from V and 4 bases from J; bases unmatched to any gene: 7. Looked up from germline, CDR1 is SGHRS and CDR2 is YFSETQ. In nucleotides, the CDR3 is TGCGCCAGCAGGTCGGGACTAGCGGGGGGAGAAAAAAACATTCAGTACTTC. Translating gives CASRSGLAGGEKNIQYF.

This clonotype showed up many times. The chain carries TRBV14 and TRBJ2-5; D call uncertain. Germline CDR1 is SGHDN and CDR2 is FVKESK. The CDR3 is 11 residues long. Trimming left V 3 bases short and J 4 bases short, with 3 bases between. CDR3 in amino acids: CASSHSETQYF. CDR3 DNA: TGTGCCAGCAGCCACTCAGAGACCCAGTACTTC.

This clonotype has more than one count but fewer than ten. The J gene is TRBJ2-4, the V gene TRBV2; no clear D. V was shortened by 5 bases and J by 0 bases, with 8 bases between the two germline ends. The CDR3 sequence is 14 residues long. The germline CDR1 and CDR2 sequences are SNHLY and FYNNEI. The CDR3 DNA reads TGTGCCAGCAGTATGGGGTTAGCCAAAAACATTCAGTACTTC. Protein sequence: CASSMGLAKNIQYF.

This rearrangement joins TRBV7-2 to TRBJ2-1; 7 bases fit TRBD2. The last part of the DNA fits TRBJ2-7 better; the J call may be wrong. From germline, CDR1 is SGHTA and CDR2 FQGNSA. CDR3 size: 15 residues. This chain's CDR3 is CASSFVWTRYNEQYF. The CDR3 nucleotides read TGTGCCAGCAGCTTCGTTTGGACTAGATACAATGAGCAGTACTTC.

The rearrangement joins TRBV29-1 to TRBJ2-5, with D perhaps TRBD2 (6 bases). Looked up from germline, CDR1 is SQVTM and CDR2 is ANQGSEA. The CDR3 totals 13 residues. V lost 4 bases to trimming and J lost 2 bases, with 11 bases between them. The CDR3 here is CSVVGSGQETQYF. CDR3 DNA sequence: TGCAGCGTTGTTGGTAGCGGACAAGAGACCCAGTACTTC.

V is TRBV7-2 and J is TRBJ1-4; TRBD1 agrees at 8 bases. CDR1 and CDR2 from the germline V gene are SGHTA and FQGNSA. The CDR3 is made up of 15 amino acids. Germline trimming cut 3 bases from V and 8 bases from J; bases unmatched to any gene: 8. This CDR3 reads CASSLYGQGIEKLFF. DNA of the CDR3: TGTGCCAGCAGCTTGTACGGACAGGGTATCGAAAAACTGTTTTTT.

The table lists this clonotype with many counts. The gene calls are TRBV20-1 and TRBJ2-1, with TRBD1 identical over 7 bases. Germline CDR1 DFQATT, CDR2 SNEGSKA (reference sequence). The CDR3 loop spans 16 amino acids. Unmatched junction bases numbered 10, after V lost 1 base and J lost 4 bases. The DNA of the CDR3 is TGCAGTGCTAGAGGTGTCTCCGGGACAGATTACAATGAGCAGTTCTTC. Translation gives CSARGVSGTDYNEQFF.

This chain links TRBV2 with TRBJ2-3; no clear D gene. CDR3 length: 13 residues. V was shortened by 6 bases and J by 4 bases, with 11 bases between the two germline ends. Germline assignment: CDR1 SNHLY and CDR2 FYNNEI. CDR3 nucleotide sequence: TGTGCCAGCAGGGCGGACCGGTCAGATACGCAGTATTTT. It is translated as CASRADRSDTQYF.

The rearrangement uses TRBV20-1 and TRBJ1-1, with TRBD1 identical over 10 bases. J was trimmed by 1 base and V by 4 bases; bases with no gene match: 9. The CDR3 sequence is 16 residues long. Per the germline V gene, CDR1 is DFQATT and CDR2 is SNEGSKA (reference sequence). The CDR3 DNA is TGCAGTGCTACCCCTTGGGACAGGGGCAAGAACACTGAAGCTTTCTTT. It is translated as CSATPWDRGKNTEAFF.

This clonotype was found many times. The rearrangement joins TRBV5-1 to TRBJ2-3; TRBD2 might be the D (5 bases). Germline CDR1 SGHRS, CDR2 YFSETQ. The V end was cut by 0 bases, the J end by 1 base, with 9 bases between. This CDR3 has 15 residues. CDR3 loop: CASSLATRGTDTQYF. CDR3 bases: TGCGCCAGCAGCTTGGCCACGCGGGGCACAGATACGCAGTATTTT.

This clonotype was seen many times. V usage is TRBV29-1 and J usage is TRBJ2-7, with D maybe TRBD1 (6 bases). The CDR3 is 13 amino acids. Germline values: CDR1 SQVTM, CDR2 ANQGSEA. V lost 6 bases and J 1 base, leaving 13 bases between the germline ends. DNA of the CDR3: TGCAGCGTCTACCGGGACACGTCCTACGAGCAGTACTTC. Amino acids: CSVYRDTSYEQYF.

On this clonotype: This clone may be a read error of a much larger clone one base away. This rearrangement joins TRBV5-5 to TRBJ2-1, with a tentative D call TRBD1 (5 bases). The J call is in doubt because the DNA end fits TRBJ2-7 better. The CDR3 consists of 15 residues. CDR1 and CDR2 from the germline V gene are SGHKS and YYEKEE (reference sequence). The DNA for the CDR3 is TGTGCCAGCAGCGCCGACTGGGGCTCCTACAATGAGCAGTACTTC. Translation gives CASSADWGSYNEQYF.

This clonotype came up a few times. CDR3 amino acids: CASSGGQGLITDTQYF. Here the CDR3 DNA reads TGCGCCAGCAGCGGGGGACAGGGCTTGATCACAGATACGCAGTATTTT. The V gene is TRBV5-1, the J gene TRBJ2-3; 9 bases are a match to TRBD1. The germline gives CDR1 SGHRS, CDR2 YFSETQ. The length of the CDR3 is 16 residues. Losses at the gene ends were 4 bases for V and 2 bases for J; bases not matched to a gene: 8.

The chain combines TRBV7-6 with TRBJ2-1, with D possibly being TRBD1 or TRBD2 (5 bases each). CDR1 and CDR2 from the germline V gene are SGHVS and FNYEAQ. The CDR3 has 18 amino acids. Trimming removed 2 bases at V and 2 bases at J, with 19 bases between. The CDR3 loop is CASSLLRFEGTTYNEQFF. CDR3 DNA sequence: TGTGCCAGCAGCTTATTACGGTTTGAGGGGACCACCTACAATGAGCAGTTCTTC. The whole variable domain, remainder taken from reference TRBV7-6 and TRBJ2-1, is GAGVSQSPRYKVTKRGQDVALRCDPISGHVSLYWYRQALGQGPEFLTYFNYEAQQDKSGLPNDRFSAERPEGSISTLTIQRTEQRDSAMYRCASSLLRFEGTTYNEQFFGPGTRLTVL.

The chain couples TRBV7-3 to TRBJ2-1; tentatively, D is TRBD2 (5 bases). CDR3 length: 15 amino acids. Germline-derived CDR1 and CDR2 are SGHTA and FQGTGA. Trimming took 4 bases from V and 3 from J, leaving 13 bases between them. This CDR3 is CASSSNTGIYNEQFF. The CDR3 DNA reads as TGTGCCAGCAGCTCCAACACGGGGATCTACAATGAGCAGTTCTTC.

The chain couples TRBV6-5 to TRBJ2-7; TRBD1 aligns across 10 bases. This CDR3 spans 14 amino acids. The junction had 7 bases not matched to a gene; V was cut back by 6 bases and J by 5 bases. Germline CDR1 is MNHEY and CDR2 is SVGAGI. The DNA for the CDR3 is TGTGCCAGCAGGGCGCGGGACAGGGGCCACGAGCAGTACTTC. Protein sequence: CASRARDRGHEQYF.

As regards this clonotype: The germline gene is not matched at one end of the junction; a read error may be the cause. The chain joins TRBV28 to TRBJ2-5; possible D gene TRBD1, 6 bases. Germline V CDR1 and CDR2: MDHEN, SYDVKM. The CDR3 totals 15 residues. This CDR3 is CVSSDLRDKQETQYF. In DNA form, the CDR3 reads TGTGTCAGCAGTGACCTCCGGGACAAACAAGAGACCCAGTACTTC.

The gene calls are TRBV6-1 and TRBJ2-7, with TRBD1 identical over 9 bases. The V gene's germline CDR1 is MNHNS and CDR2 SASEGT. V dropped 6 bases and J dropped 7; count of bases not matched to a gene: 13. There are 15 residues in the CDR3. CDR3 sequence: CASSAFPGQGGEQYF. DNA of the CDR3: TGTGCCAGCAGCGCCTTTCCGGGACAGGGTGGGGAGCAGTACTTC.